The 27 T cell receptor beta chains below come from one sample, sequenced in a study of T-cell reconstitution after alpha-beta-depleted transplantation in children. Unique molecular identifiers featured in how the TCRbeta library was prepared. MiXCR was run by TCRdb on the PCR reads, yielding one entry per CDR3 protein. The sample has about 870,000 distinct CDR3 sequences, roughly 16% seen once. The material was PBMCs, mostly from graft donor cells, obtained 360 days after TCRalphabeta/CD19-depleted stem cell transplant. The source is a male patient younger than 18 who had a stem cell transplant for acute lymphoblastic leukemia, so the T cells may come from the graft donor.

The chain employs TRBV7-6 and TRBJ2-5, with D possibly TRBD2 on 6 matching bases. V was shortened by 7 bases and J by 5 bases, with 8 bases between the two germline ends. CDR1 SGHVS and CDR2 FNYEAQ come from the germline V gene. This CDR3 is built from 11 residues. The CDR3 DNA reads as TGTGCCAGCAAAGGAGGGGAGACCCAGTACTTC. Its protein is CASKGGETQYF.

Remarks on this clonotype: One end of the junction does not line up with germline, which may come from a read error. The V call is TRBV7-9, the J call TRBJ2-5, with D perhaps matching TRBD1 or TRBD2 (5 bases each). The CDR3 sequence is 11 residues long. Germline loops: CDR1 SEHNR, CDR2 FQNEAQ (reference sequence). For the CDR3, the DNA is TGTGCCAGCAGCTTGGGACCACCCTGGATCTTC. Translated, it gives CASSLGPPWIF. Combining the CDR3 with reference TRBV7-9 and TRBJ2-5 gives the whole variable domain DTGVSQNPRHKITKRGQNVTFRCDPISEHNRLYWYRQTLGQGPEFLTYFQNEAQLEKSRLLSDRFSAERPKGSFSTLEIQRTEQGDSAMYLCASSLGPPWIFGPGTRLLVL.

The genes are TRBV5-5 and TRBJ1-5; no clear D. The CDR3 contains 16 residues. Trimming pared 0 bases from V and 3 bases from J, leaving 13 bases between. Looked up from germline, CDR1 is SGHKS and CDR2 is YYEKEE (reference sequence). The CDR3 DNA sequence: TGTGCCAGCAGCTTGGGCGACATCCCCTTCAATCAGCCCCAGCATTTT. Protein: CASSLGDIPFNQPQHF.

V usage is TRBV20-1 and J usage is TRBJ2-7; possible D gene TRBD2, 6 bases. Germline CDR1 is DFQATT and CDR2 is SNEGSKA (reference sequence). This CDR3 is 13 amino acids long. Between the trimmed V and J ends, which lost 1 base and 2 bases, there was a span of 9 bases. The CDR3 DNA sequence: TGCAGTGCTAGAGGTAGCGGAGCCTACGAGCAGTACTTC. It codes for CSARGSGAYEQYF.

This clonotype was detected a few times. The CDR3, as DNA: TGTGCCAGCAGATTCGGGACCCGTCTAAATACTGAAGCTTTCTTT. Protein: CASRFGTRLNTEAFF. The J gene is TRBJ1-1, the V gene TRBV3-1; tentative D call: TRBD1 (5 bases). The germline gives CDR1 LGHDT, CDR2 YNNKEL (reference sequence). This CDR3 comprises 15 residues. Trimming shortened V by 6 bases and J by 5 bases, and 19 bases separated the two germline ends.

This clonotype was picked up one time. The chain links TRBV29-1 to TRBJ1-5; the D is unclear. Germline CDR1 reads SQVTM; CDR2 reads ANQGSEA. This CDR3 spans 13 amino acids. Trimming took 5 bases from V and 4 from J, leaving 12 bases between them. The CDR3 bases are TGCAGCGTTTCTGGGAACAGAAATCAGCCCCAGCATTTT. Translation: CSVSGNRNQPQHF.

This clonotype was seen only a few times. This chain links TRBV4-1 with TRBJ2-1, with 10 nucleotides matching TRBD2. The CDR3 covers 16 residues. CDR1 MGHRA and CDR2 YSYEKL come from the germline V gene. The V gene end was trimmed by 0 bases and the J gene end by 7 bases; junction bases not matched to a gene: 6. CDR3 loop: CASSQERLAGANEQFF. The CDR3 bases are TGCGCCAGCAGCCAAGAGCGGCTAGCGGGAGCAAATGAGCAGTTCTTC.

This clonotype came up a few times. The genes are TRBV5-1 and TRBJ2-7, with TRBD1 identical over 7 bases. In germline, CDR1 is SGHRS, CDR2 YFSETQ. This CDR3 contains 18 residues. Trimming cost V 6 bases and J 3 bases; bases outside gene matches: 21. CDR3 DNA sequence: TGCGCCAGCACCTTCACTGCCGCCTACAGGGGACGCTACTACGAGCAGTACTTC. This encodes CASTFTAAYRGRYYEQYF. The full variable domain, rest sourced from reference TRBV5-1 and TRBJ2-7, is KAGVTQTPRYLIKTRGQQVTLSCSPISGHRSVSWYQQTPGQGLQFLFEYFSETQRNKGNFPGRFSGRQFSNSRSEMNVSTLELGDSALYLCASTFTAAYRGRYYEQYFGPGTRLTVT.

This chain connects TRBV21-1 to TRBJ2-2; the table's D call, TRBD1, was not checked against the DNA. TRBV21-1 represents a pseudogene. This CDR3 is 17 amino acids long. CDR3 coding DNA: TGTGCCAGCAGCAAAGAGTCGAGGAGGATTGTCCTCGGGGAGCTGTTTTTT. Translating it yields CASSKESRRIVLGELFF.

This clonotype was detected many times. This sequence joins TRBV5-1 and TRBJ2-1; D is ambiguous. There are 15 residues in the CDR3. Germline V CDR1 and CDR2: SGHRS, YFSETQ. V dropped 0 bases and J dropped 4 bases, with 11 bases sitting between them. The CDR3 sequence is CASSLVSQVYNEQFF. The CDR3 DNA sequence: TGCGCCAGCAGCTTGGTGTCTCAGGTGTACAATGAGCAGTTCTTC.

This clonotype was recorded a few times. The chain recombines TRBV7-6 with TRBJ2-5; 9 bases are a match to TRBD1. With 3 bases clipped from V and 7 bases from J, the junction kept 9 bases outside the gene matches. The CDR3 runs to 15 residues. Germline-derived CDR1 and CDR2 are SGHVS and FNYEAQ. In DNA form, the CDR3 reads TGTGCCAGCAGCTTCAACAGGGGGCAACTAGGGACCCAGTACTTC. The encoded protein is CASSFNRGQLGTQYF.

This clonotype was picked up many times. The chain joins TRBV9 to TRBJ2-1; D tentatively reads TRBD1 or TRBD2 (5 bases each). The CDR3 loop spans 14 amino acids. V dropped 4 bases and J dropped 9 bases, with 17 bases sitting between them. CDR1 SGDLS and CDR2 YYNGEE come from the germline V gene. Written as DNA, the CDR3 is TGTGCCAGCAGCATCGCCGGGACCCGTGGTGAGCAGTTCTTC. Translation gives CASSIAGTRGEQFF.

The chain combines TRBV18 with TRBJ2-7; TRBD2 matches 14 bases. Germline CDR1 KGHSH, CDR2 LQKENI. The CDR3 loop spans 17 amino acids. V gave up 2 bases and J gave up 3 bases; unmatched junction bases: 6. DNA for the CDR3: TGTGCCAGCTCACCAGAACGGGGACTAGCGGGAGTCTACGAGCAGTACTTC. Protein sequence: CASSPERGLAGVYEQYF.

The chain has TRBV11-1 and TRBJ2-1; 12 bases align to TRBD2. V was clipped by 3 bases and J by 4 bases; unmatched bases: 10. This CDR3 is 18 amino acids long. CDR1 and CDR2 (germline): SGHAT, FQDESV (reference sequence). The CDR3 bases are TGTGCCAGCAGCTTTGCCGGGACTAGCGGGTCGCATTACAATGAGCAGTTCTTC. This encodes CASSFAGTSGSHYNEQFF.

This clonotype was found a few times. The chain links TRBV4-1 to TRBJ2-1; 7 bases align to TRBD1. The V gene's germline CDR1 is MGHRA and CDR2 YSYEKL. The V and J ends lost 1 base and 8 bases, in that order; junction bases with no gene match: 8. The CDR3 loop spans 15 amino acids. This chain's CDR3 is CASSQGAGGKDEQFF. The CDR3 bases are TGCGCCAGCAGCCAAGGGGCAGGGGGAAAGGATGAGCAGTTCTTC.

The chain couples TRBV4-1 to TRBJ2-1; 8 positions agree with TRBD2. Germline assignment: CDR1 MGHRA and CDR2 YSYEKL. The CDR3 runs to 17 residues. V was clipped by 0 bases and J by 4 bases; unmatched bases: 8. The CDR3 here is CASSQEQLADTYNEQFF. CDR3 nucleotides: TGCGCCAGCAGCCAAGAGCAACTAGCGGACACATACAATGAGCAGTTCTTC.

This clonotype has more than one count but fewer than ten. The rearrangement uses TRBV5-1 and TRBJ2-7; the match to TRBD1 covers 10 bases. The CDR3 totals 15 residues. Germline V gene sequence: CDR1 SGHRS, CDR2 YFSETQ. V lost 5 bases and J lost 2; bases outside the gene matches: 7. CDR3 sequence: CASRGTGTGAYEQYF. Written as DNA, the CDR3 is TGCGCCAGCAGGGGGACCGGGACAGGGGCCTACGAGCAGTACTTC.

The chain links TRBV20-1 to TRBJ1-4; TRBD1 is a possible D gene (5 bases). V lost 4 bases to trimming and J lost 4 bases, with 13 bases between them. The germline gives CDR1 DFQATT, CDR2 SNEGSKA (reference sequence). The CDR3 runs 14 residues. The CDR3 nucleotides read TGCAGTGCTATTCGGGGCGACTATAATGAAAAACTGTTTTTT. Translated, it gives CSAIRGDYNEKLFF.

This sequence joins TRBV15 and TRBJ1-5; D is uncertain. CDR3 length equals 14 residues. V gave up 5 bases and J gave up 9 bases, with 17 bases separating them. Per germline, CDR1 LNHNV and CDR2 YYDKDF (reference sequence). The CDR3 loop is CATSGPWNSWPQHF. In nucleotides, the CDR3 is TGTGCCACCAGCGGGCCCTGGAACTCATGGCCCCAGCATTTT.

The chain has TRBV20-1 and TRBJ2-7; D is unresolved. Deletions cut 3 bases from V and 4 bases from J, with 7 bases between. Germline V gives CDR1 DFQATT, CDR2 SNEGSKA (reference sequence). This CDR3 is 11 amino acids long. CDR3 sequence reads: CSASLYYEQYF. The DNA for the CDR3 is TGCAGTGCTAGCCTCTATTACGAGCAGTACTTC.

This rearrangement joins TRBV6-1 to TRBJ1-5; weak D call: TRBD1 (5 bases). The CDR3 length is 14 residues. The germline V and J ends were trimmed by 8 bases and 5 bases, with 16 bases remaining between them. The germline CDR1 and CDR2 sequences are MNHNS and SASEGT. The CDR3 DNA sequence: TGTGCCAGCTCGACTTGGGGGGGTGATCAGCCCCAGCATTTT. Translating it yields CASSTWGGDQPQHF.

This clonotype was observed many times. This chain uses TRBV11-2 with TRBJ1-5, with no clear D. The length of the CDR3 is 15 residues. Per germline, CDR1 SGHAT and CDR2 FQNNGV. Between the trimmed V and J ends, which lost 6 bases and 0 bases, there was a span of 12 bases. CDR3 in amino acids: CASSHGSYSNQPQHF. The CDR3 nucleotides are TGTGCCAGCAGTCATGGATCATATAGCAATCAGCCCCAGCATTTT.

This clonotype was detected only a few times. Written as DNA, the CDR3 is TGTGCCACCAGTGGTGCGACAGGGAGCGAAACTAATGAAAAACTGTTTTTT. Protein product: CATSGATGSETNEKLFF. The V call is TRBV24-1, the J call TRBJ1-4; 7 positions match TRBD1. This CDR3 has 17 residues. V shed 5 bases, J shed 1 base, and the junction held 9 bases outside the gene matches. Germline CDR1 is KGHDR and CDR2 is SFDVKD.

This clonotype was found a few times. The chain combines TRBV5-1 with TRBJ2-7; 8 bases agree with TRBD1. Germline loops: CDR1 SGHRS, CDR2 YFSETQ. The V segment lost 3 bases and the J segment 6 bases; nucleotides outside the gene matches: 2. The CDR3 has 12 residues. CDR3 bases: TGCGCCAGCAGCTCGGACAGGGTCGAGCAGTACTTC. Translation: CASSSDRVEQYF.

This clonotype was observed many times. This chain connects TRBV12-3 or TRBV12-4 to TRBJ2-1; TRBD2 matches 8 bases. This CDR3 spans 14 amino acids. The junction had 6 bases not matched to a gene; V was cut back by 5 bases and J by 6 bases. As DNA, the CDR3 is TGTGCCAGCAGTATTGGGACTAGACGCAATGAGCAGTTCTTC. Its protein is CASSIGTRRNEQFF.

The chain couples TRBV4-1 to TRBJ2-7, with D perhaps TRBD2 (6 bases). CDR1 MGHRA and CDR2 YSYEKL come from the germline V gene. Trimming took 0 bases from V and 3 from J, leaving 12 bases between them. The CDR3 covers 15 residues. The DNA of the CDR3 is TGCGCCAGCAGCCAAGACGGGGGAGGAGTCTACGAGCAGTACTTC. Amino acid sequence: CASSQDGGGVYEQYF.

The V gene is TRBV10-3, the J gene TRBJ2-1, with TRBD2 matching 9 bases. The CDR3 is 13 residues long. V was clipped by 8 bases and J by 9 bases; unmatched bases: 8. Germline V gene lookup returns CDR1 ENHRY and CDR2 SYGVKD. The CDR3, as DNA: TGTGCCATCGGCCCTAGCGGGGCCGGTGAGCAGTTCTTC. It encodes CAIGPSGAGEQFF.